This T cell receptor (beta chain) was retrieved from a study of identical twins. With V trimmed by 4 bases and J by 7 bases, 13 bases remained unmatched. The CDR3 runs to 16 residues. In germline, CDR1 is SEHNR, CDR2 FQNEAQ (reference sequence). cDNA carried unique molecular identifiers, and a universal primer site was added by template switching. TCRdb called the 5' RACE reads again in MiXCR, with one record for every CDR3 protein. The sample lists 650,000 to 800,000 distinct CDR3 sequences; 8.6% were seen once. This clonotype was recorded at least ten times. Its antigen is still unknown. General observations from the study: Out-of-frame alpha sequences common to twins exhibited an excess of low generation probability. Whereas memory repertoires showed no such difference, abundant cord blood beta clonotypes carried fewer insertions.

These records were also assigned to another study, of yellow fever vaccine responses in identical twins.

The clonotype originates from a woman aged 18-35 years in good health. The chain links TRBV7-9 to TRBJ2-1; 7 nucleotides match TRBD1. Material for sequencing was PBMCs. The CDR3, as DNA: TGTGCCAGCAGCTCCCTCCACCAGGGGGACCAAAATGAGCAGTTCTTC. This sequence encodes CASSSLHQGDQNEQFF.